Each of the 3 T cell receptor beta chains below was sequenced from the same sample in a study of blood T cell repertoires in COVID-19. Libraries were prepared by immunoSEQ multiplex PCR; TCRdb keeps only in-frame clonotypes and omits some of them. The data contain roughly 250,000 clones, 65% to 90% of them singletons. The sample comprised peripheral blood. The receptors stem from a woman in her seventies with acute or convalescent COVID-19.

This clone was observed at least ten times. The chain couples TRBV11-2 to TRBJ1-2, with D possibly TRBD1 on 6 matching bases. V was pared by 7 bases and J by 6 bases, with 18 bases between. The CDR3 length is 14 residues. Germline-derived CDR1 and CDR2 are SGHAT and FQNNGV. CDR3 DNA: TGTGCCAGCACCCCGGGGGGCGAAGCAGATGGCTACACCTTC. This sequence encodes CASTPGGEADGYTF.

The V and J genes are TRBV5-1 and TRBJ1-3; a possible D gene is TRBD1 (5 bases). This CDR3 spans 16 amino acids. Germline CDR1 SGHRS, CDR2 YFSETQ. The germline V and J ends were trimmed by 0 bases and 4 bases, with 14 bases remaining between them. The CDR3 DNA is TGCGCCAGCAGCTTGGCGGGGGGACTTGGGGGAAACACCATATATTTT. Translated: CASSLAGGLGGNTIYF. Drawing the rest from reference TRBV5-1 and TRBJ1-3, the complete variable domain is KAGVTQTPRYLIKTRGQQVTLSCSPISGHRSVSWYQQTPGQGLQFLFEYFSETQRNKGNFPGRFSGRQFSNSRSEMNVSTLELGDSALYLCASSLAGGLGGNTIYFGEGSWLTVV.

The chain uses TRBV20-1 and TRBJ2-2; 11 bases line up with TRBD2. The CDR3 is 16 amino acids. Germline V gene sequence: CDR1 DFQATT, CDR2 SNEGSKA (reference sequence). With V trimmed by 3 bases and J by 2 bases, 5 bases remained unmatched. CDR3 sequence: CSASGGLAANTGELFF. The CDR3 DNA follows: TGCAGTGCTAGTGGGGGACTAGCGGCTAACACCGGGGAGCTGTTTTTT.